The source of this T cell receptor (beta chain) is a study of blood T cell repertoires in COVID-19 (TCRdb year 2020). With respect to the entire study: The collaborator samples originated in the United States, Italy and Spain and spanned the acute and convalescent phases of COVID-19. The prospective study material was composed of cDNA or gDNA derived from T cells, B-cell-depleted T cells, or PBMCs. Deeply sampled blood TCRbeta repertoires from subjects exposed to, actively infected with, or recovered from COVID-19 were included in the dataset. A freely available public database, intended as a resource for researchers studying the immune response to SARS-CoV-2, is where the repertoires were released. Samples came from the ongoing ImmuneRACE study (first 160 participants) plus 1,254 subjects from 6 global collaborators. A de-identified subject ID, COVID-19 status, age in years and sex were almost always included in the sample metadata. Where HLA class I and class II types were available, the types were taken from metadata supplied by the sample provider, not from assay-based typing. The full study reports these points: How much clinical and demographic metadata was included differed by source and by participant, and the metadata was provided uncurated.

Comments on this clone: What antigen it recognizes has not been identified. It has no much larger one-base neighbor in the sample; base qualities were not kept.

According to the germline V gene, CDR1 reads MDHEN and CDR2 reads SYDVKM. V ends up 1 base short and J 2 bases short, with an unmatched junction base count of 5. Inclusive of the bounding cysteine and phenylalanine, the CDR3 is 16 residues long. Only the CDR3 part of the read is kept: 48 bases, read in frame from the first base. Collaborating institutions collected whole blood in K2EDTA tubes following their own protocols. For TCRbeta analysis, collaborator samples were shipped as frozen whole blood, as isolated PBMCs, or as DNA extracted from either sample type. The immunoSEQ Assay, a bias-controlled multiplex PCR, was used to amplify TCRbeta CDR3 regions from genomic DNA. Concerning the study's data processing: Within the assay, amplification of reference gene primers was used to estimate how many nucleated cells each sample contained. To quantify the absolute abundance of each unique TCRbeta CDR3 rearrangement, sequence reads were collapsed and filtered. Productive Simpson clonality was computed per sample as the square root of Simpson's diversity index over productive rearrangements. The table comes from immuneACCESS by way of TCRdb, which keeps in-frame sequences with V and J called. Part of the clones is missing from these tables; in studies checked, under half for an unresolved V gene and the rest for unknown reasons. The V and J calls and clone size are taken from that table; D and trimming were inferred from the DNA. The sample profile shows about 280,000 clones; 85% to 90% of them were found once. More than 10% of the sample rests with the top ten.

The sequence derives from a human donor in a cohort sampled during active COVID-19. The sequencing input was peripheral blood. The rearranged chain carries TRBV28 and TRBJ2-1; TRBD1 aligns with 7 central bases. The CDR3 protein: CASSLSWTGTYNEQFF. At the DNA level, the sequence is TGTGCCAGCAGTTTATCTTGGACAGGTACCTACAATGAGCAGTTCTTC. With the rest looked up from the reference TRBV28 and TRBJ2-1 genes rather than sequenced, the full variable domain is DVKVTQSSRYLVKRTGEKVFLECVQDMDHENMFWYRQDPGLGLRLIYFSYDVKMKEKGDIPEGYSVSREKKERFSLILESASTNQTSMYLCASSLSWTGTYNEQFFGPGTRLTVL.